This T cell receptor (beta chain) was recorded in a study of blood T cell repertoires in COVID-19 (dated by TCRdb to about 2020). In terms of the full investigation: Collaborator samples came from the United States, Italy and Spain and covered acute and convalescent phases of COVID-19. Subjects who had been exposed to COVID-19, were actively infected with it, or had recovered from it provided the deeply sampled blood TCRbeta repertoires that made up the dataset. Sample metadata almost always included a de-identified subject ID, COVID-19 status, age in years and sex. A freely available public database, intended as a resource for researchers studying the immune response to SARS-CoV-2, is where the repertoires were released. The prospective study material was composed of cDNA or gDNA derived from T cells, B-cell-depleted T cells, or PBMCs. Samples were obtained from the ongoing ImmuneRACE study (first 160 participants) and from 950 to 1,500 subjects provided by 6 global collaborators. HLA class I and class II types, where available, came from metadata supplied by the sample provider rather than from assay-based typing.

Findings and caveats that apply to the study as a whole: Clinical and demographic metadata were provided uncurated, with the amount varying by source and participant.

TCRbeta CDR3 regions were amplified from genomic DNA by means of the immunoSEQ Assay, a bias-controlled multiplex PCR. Regarding the original processing steps: The number of nucleated cells in each sample was estimated by amplification of reference gene primers within the assay. Sequence reads were collapsed and filtered to measure the absolute abundance of every unique TCRbeta CDR3 rearrangement. For each sample, productive Simpson clonality was calculated as the square root of Simpson's diversity index over productive rearrangements. TCRdb obtained this table from immuneACCESS and retained in-frame rearrangements with V and J assigned. These tables miss some clones; where compared with another copy, unresolved V genes account for less than half of the shortfall, and the remainder is unexplained. V, J and clone size were drawn from that table, and D and trimming were deduced from the DNA. The sample includes hundreds of thousands of clones, with around 85% observed a single time. Jointly, the top ten make up around 1.8% of the sample.

Participants in the prospective study were aged about 18 to 100 years, lived in approximately 26 United States geographic areas, and enrolled through a virtual design. In the prospective study, participants were assigned to cohorts based on the clinical history participants reported in a screening survey and a study questionnaire. Exposed participants were defined as having been in contact with someone with a PCR-confirmed or clinician-diagnosed COVID-19 case within 2 weeks of study entry. Mobile phlebotomists in the prospective study collected whole blood, serum and a nasopharyngeal or oropharyngeal swab from every participant. Prospective study participants could optionally give additional blood draws and questionnaires over an approximately two-month period. Before DNA extraction, blood samples from the prospective study were shipped at room temperature or frozen. About this clone: No cognate antigen has been identified for it. No per-base quality is available; no much larger clone lies one base away.

For this chain, trimming is 6 bases at the V end and 4 bases at the J end, and the number of junction bases without a gene match is 9. The cysteine opens and the phenylalanine closes a CDR3 of 15 amino acids. The DNA shown is the 45-base CDR3, in frame from base 1. The germline V gene supplies CDR1 MNHEY and CDR2 SVGAGI. The rearranged segments are TRBV6-5 and TRBJ2-3, with TRBD2 identical over 8 junction bases. Specimen: PBMCs or T cells enriched from blood (not recorded which). This clonotype originated in a woman in her twenties or thirties who had been exposed to COVID-19. The CDR3 protein: CASRTPAGAPDTQYF. The DNA sequence reads TGTGCCAGCAGGACCCCAGCGGGAGCTCCAGATACGCAGTATTTT.